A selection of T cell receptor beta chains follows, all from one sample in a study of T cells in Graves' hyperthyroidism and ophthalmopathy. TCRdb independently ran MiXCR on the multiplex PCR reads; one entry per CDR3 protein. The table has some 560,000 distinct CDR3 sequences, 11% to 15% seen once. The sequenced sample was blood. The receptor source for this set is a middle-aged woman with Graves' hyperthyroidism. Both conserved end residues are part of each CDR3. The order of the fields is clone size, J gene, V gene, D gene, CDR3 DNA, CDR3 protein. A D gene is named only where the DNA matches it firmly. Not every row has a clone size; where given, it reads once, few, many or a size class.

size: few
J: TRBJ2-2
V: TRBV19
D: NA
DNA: TGTGCCACCCACGACGGGAACACCGGGGAGCTGTTTTTT
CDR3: CATHDGNTGELFF

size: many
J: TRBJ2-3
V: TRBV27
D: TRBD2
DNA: TGTGCCAGCAGGGGGACTAGCGGGACGTCAGATACGCAGTATTTT
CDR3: CASRGTSGTSDTQYF

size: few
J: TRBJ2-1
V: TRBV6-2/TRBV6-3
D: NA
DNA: TGTGCCAGCAGTTACTCGACCGGACAGGGAGGGATTTGGAATGAGCAGTTCTTC
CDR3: CASSYSTGQGGIWNEQFF

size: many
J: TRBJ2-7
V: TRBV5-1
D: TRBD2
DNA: TGCGCCAGCAGCCCGCTAGCGGCCTCCTACGAGCAGTACTTC
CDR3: CASSPLAASYEQYF

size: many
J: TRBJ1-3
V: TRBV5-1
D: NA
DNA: TGCGCCAGCAGCCTATCGACAGGAGGGTCCACCATATATTTT
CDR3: CASSLSTGGSTIYF

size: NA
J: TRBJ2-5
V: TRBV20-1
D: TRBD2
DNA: TGCAGTGCTGGGACTAGCGGTCAAGAGACCCAGTACTTC
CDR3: CSAGTSGQETQYF

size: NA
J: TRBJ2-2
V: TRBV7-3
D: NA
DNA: TGTGCCAGCACGGAAAACACCGGGGAGCTGTTTTTT
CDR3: CASTENTGELFF

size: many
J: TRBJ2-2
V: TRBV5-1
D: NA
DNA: TGCGCCAGCAGCTCGGACGGACCAAACACCGGGGAGCTGTTTTTT
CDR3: CASSSDGPNTGELFF

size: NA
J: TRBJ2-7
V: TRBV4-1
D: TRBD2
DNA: TGCGCCAGCAGCCAAGATCGAGCGGGAGCGGCCTACGAGCAGTACTTC
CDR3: CASSQDRAGAAYEQYF

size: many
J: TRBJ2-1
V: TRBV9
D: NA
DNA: TGTGCCAGCAGCGTAGGACAGGGAGGGTTCAATGAGCAGTTCTTC
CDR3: CASSVGQGGFNEQFF

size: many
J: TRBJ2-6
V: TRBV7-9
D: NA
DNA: TGTGCCAGCAGCTTAAGTTACGGGCCTCAGACCGTACTTACCTCTGGGGCCAACGTCCTGACTTTC
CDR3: CASSLSYGPQTVLTSGANVLTF

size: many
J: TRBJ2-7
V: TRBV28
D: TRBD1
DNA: TGTGCCAGCAGTACGGACAGGCTATATTCCTACGAGCAGTACTTC
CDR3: CASSTDRLYSYEQYF

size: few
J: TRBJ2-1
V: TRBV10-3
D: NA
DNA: TGTGCCATCAGTGGAGACAGGCTTGGGGAGCAGTTCTTC
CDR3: CAISGDRLGEQFF

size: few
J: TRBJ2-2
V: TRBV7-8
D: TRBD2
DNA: TGTGCCAGCAGCTTAGGCCTACTAGCGGGAGCCGGGGAGCTGTTTTTT
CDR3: CASSLGLLAGAGELFF

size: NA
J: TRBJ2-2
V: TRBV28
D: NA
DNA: TGTGCCAGCAAGTCGACCGGCAGCCTCACCGGGGAGCTGTTTTTT
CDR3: CASKSTGSLTGELFF

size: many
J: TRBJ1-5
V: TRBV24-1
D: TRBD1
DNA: TGTGCCACCAGTGATCCCGGGACAGGCAATCAGCCCCAGCATTTT
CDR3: CATSDPGTGNQPQHF

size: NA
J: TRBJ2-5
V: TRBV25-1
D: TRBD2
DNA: TGTGCCAGCAGTGAAGTCGGGGGGGCAGAGACCCAGTACTTC
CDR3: CASSEVGGAETQYF

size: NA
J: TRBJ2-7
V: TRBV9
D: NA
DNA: TGTGCCAGCAGCGTAGAACCGAGCTCCTACGAGCAGTACTTC
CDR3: CASSVEPSSYEQYF

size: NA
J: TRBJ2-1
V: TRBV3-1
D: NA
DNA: TGTGCCAGCAGCCAACTAGGGACTGAGCAGTTCTTC
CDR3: CASSQLGTEQFF

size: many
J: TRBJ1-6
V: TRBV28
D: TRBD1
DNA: TGTGCCACCGTCTCCGGGACAGCTAATTCACCCCTCCACTTT
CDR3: CATVSGTANSPLHF

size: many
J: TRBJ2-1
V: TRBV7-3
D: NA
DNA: TGTGCCAGCAGCTTAGGTGAAGGGCTAAGCGCTGAGCAGTTCTTC
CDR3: CASSLGEGLSAEQFF

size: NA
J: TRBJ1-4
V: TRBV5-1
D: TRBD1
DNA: TGCGCCAGCGGACTGAGACAGGGGGCAACTAATGAAAAACTGTTTTTT
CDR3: CASGLRQGATNEKLFF

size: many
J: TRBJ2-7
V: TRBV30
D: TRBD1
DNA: TGTGCCTGGAGTGTAGGGACAGCGAACTACGAGCAGTACTTC
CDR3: CAWSVGTANYEQYF

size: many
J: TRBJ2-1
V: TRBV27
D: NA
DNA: TGTGCCAGCAGTTCGGGGGAAAACAATGAGCAGTTCTTC
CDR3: CASSSGENNEQFF

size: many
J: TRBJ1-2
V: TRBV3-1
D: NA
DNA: TGTGCCAGCAGCCAAGAGGTTCGGGGGATCTATGGCTACACCTTC
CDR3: CASSQEVRGIYGYTF

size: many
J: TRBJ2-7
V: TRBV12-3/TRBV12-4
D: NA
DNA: TGTGCCAGCAGTCGAACAGAACCGGGACCGCGCTACGAGCAGTACTTC
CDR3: CASSRTEPGPRYEQYF

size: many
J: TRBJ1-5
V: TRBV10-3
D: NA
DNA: TGTGCCATCAGACCCGGGACTGGGCTGGCTGGCAATCAGCCCCAGCATTTT
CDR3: CAIRPGTGLAGNQPQHF

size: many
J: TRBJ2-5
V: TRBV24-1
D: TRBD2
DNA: TGTGCCACCAGTGATCAGCGGGAGGCCAGGGAGACCCAGTACTTC
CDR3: CATSDQREARETQYF

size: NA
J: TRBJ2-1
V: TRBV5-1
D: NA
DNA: TGCGCCAGCAGCTTGAAGCAGACGGCTAGAACCGATGAGCAGTTCTTC
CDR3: CASSLKQTARTDEQFF

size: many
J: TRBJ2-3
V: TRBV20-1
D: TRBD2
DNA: TGCAGTGCCGCGGGGGGGCCAGATACGCAGTATTTT
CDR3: CSAAGGPDTQYF

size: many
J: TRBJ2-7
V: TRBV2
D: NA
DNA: TGTGCCAGCAGTGAAGGCAGGACAGGTAGTGCGGGGGAGCAGTACTTC
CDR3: CASSEGRTGSAGEQYF

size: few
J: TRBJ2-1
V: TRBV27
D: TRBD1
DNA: TGTGCCAGCAGTTTTTCCCCACCGGGACAGGGGAACAATGAGCAGTTCTTC
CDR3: CASSFSPPGQGNNEQFF

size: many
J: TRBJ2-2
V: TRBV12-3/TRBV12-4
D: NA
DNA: TGTGCCAGCAGTTTGGGGGCGAACACCGGGGAGCTGTTTTTT
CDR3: CASSLGANTGELFF

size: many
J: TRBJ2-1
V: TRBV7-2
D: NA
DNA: TGTGCCAGCAGCATGGACCGGTGGGACAATGAGCAGTTCTTC
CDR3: CASSMDRWDNEQFF

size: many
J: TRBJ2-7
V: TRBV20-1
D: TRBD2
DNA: TGCAGTGCTAGTGGGAGCGGGAGTCCCTCCTACGAGCAGTACTTC
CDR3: CSASGSGSPSYEQYF

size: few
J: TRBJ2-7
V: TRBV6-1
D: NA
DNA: TGTGCCAGCATCAGAAACTCCTACGAGCAGTACTTC
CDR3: CASIRNSYEQYF

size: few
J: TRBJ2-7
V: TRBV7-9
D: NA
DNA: TGTGCCAGCAGCTTAACTAGCAGCTCCTCCTACGAGCAGCACTTC
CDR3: CASSLTSSSSYEQHF

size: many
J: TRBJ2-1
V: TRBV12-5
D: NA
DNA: TGTGCTAGTGGTTTAACCGGGGCAGTCTCCTACAATGAGCAGTTCTTC
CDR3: CASGLTGAVSYNEQFF

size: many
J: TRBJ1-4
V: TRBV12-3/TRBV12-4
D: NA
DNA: TGTGCCAGCAGTTTACCACCCATGGAGGGTGCCCATGAAAAACTGTTTTTT
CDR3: CASSLPPMEGAHEKLFF

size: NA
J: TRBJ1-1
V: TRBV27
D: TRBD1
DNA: TGTGCCAGCAGTTCATTCACAGGGGACACTGAAGCTTTCTTT
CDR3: CASSSFTGDTEAFF

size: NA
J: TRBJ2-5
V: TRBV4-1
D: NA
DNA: TGCGCCAGCAGCCCACGCAGGGAGGAGACCCAGTACTTC
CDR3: CASSPRREETQYF

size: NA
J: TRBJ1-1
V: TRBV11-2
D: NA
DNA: TGTGCCAGCAGCTTAGTTTTAACTGAAGCTTCCTTT
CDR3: CASSLVLTEASF

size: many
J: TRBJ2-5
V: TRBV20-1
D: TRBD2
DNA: TGCAGTGCTGGGCTCCGCGGGGGTAAGACCCAGTACTTC
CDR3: CSAGLRGGKTQYF

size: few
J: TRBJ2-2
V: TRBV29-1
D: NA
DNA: TGCAGCGTTGGGACGGAATCCACCGGGGAGCTGTTTTTT
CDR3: CSVGTESTGELFF

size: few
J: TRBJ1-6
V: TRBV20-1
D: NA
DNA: TGCAGTGCTAGAGACAGGGGAGGGAATTCACCCCTCCACTTT
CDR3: CSARDRGGNSPLHF

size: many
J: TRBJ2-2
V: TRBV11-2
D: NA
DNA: TGTGCCAGCAGCTTAGATCTCGGGGGTTGGAACACCGGGGAGCTGTTTTTT
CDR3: CASSLDLGGWNTGELFF

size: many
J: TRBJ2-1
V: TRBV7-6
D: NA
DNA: TGTGCCAGCAGCCTAGGAGTAGCGGCCTCTCTCTCCTACAATGAGCAGTTCTTC
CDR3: CASSLGVAASLSYNEQFF

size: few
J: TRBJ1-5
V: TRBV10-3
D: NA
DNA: TGTGCCATCAGTGATAGGACTAATCAGCCCCAGCATTTT
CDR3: CAISDRTNQPQHF

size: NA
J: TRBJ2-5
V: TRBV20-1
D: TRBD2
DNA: TGCAGTGCTAGCTCCTCTAGCGGGAGGGTTGGGGAGACCCAGTACTTC
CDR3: CSASSSSGRVGETQYF

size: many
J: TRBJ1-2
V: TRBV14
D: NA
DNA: TGTGCCAGCAGCCAACGGGGGCGGGCTGGCTACACCTTC
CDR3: CASSQRGRAGYTF

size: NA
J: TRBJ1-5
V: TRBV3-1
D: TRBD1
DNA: TGTGCCAGCAGCCAAGCAGGGGGCTATAGCAATCAGCCCCAGCATTTT
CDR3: CASSQAGGYSNQPQHF

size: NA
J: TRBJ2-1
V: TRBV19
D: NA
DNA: TGTGCCAGTAGTTTCGCGCTCTCCTACAATGAGCAGTTCTTC
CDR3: CASSFALSYNEQFF

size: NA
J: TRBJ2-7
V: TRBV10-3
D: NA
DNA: TGTGCCATCAGCCGGGACACTTCCTACGAGCAGTACTTC
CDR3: CAISRDTSYEQYF

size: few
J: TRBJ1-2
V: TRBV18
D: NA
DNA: TGTGCCAGCTCACCAGGGACGGTCAAAGGCTATGGCTACACCTTC
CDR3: CASSPGTVKGYGYTF

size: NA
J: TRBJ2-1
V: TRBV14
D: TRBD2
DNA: TGTGCCAGCAGCCAAGCTGGCCTAGCGGGAGGATACAATGAGCAGTTCTTC
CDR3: CASSQAGLAGGYNEQFF

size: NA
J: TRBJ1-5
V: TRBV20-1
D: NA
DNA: TGCAGTGCTGGTCCCGACAATCAGCCCCAGCATTTT
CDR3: CSAGPDNQPQHF

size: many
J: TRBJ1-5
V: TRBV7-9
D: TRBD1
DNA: TGTGCCAGCAGCGGAGGGGGACAGGGGGTCGGGAGCAATCAGCCCCAGCATTTT
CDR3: CASSGGGQGVGSNQPQHF

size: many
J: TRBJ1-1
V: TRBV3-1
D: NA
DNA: TGTGCCAGCAGTACCACGGGGAGCAGAACTGAAGCTTTCTTT
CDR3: CASSTTGSRTEAFF

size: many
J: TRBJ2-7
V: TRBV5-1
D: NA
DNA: TGTGCCAGCAGCTTAGTGGGCAGCAGCTACGAGCAGTACTTC
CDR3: CASSLVGSSYEQYF

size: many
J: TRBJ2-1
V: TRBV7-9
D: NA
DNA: TGTGCCAGCAGCTTAGATCTAGAACAGTTCTTC
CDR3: CASSLDLEQFF